This T cell receptor (beta chain) is from a study of regulatory T cells in long-lasting Graves disease. Study background: Persistent Graves' disease required over 5 years of antithyroid drugs and positive TSH receptor antibodies.

General study points: Examination was confined to peripheral blood, excluding thyroid tissue. The study found persistent patients shared more public clonotypes (approximately 2,700) than new patients (about 890).

The time point was: persistent/refractory GD, antithyroid drugs over 5 years with positive TRAb. The TCR library was made from RNA extracted from PBMCs. Library construction for TCR beta used iRepertoire HTBI primers and Arm-PCR of CDR3 regions. TCRdb called the multiplex PCR reads again in MiXCR, with one record for every CDR3 protein. This table holds 650,000 to 850,000 distinct CDR3 sequences, 25% to 35% found once. To note about this clonotype: Its antigen is not known. At one boundary the junction diverges from the germline segment, which might be a read error.

This CDR3 comprises 15 residues. V usage is TRBV12-3 or TRBV12-4 and J usage is TRBJ1-1; TRBD1 might be the D (5 bases). This specimen consisted of peripheral blood mononuclear cells (PBMCs), obtained when the disease was refractory, from a patient treated with antithyroid drugs. The receptor was isolated from a female donor with Graves disease. The CDR3 DNA follows: TGTGCCGGCAGTTTTGCTGGAGCGGGGGGCACTGAAGCTTTCTTT. Translation: CAGSFAGAGGTEAFF.